Listed here are 16 T cell receptor beta chains from one sample, sequenced in a study of CD8 T cell repertoires and HIV-1 epitope variants. Clones were sequenced by immunoSEQ multiplex PCR, and TCRdb holds only the in-frame ones, with some missing. The data contain about 90,000 clones, approximately 70% of them singletons. Sequencing was done on a sample of uncultured baseline CD8+ T cells from peripheral blood mononuclear cells (PBMCs). The receptor set was obtained from a male donor with HIV.

Written as DNA, the CDR3 is TGCGCCAGCAGCCGCAACGAGGGACGGACGAATAATGAAAAACTGTTTTTT. This sequence encodes CASSRNEGRTNNEKLFF. The chain couples TRBV4-1 to TRBJ1-4, with D tentatively TRBD1 (5 bases). This CDR3 is built from 17 residues. Trimming removed 4 bases at V and 4 bases at J, with 19 bases between. Germline V lookup: CDR1 MGHRA, CDR2 YSYEKL.

This clone appeared a single time. In nucleotides, the CDR3 is TGTGCCAGCAGCCAAGACGGACAGTACCAAGAGACCCAGTACTTC. As protein: CASSQDGQYQETQYF. The rearrangement links TRBV4-2 to TRBJ2-5; weak D call: TRBD1 (6 bases). Germline CDR1 reads LGHNA; CDR2 reads YNFKEQ. V lost 0 bases, J lost 0 bases, and 8 bases lay in between. CDR3 length: 15 residues.

This clone is termed medium-sized. The chain has TRBV4-1 and TRBJ1-3, with D unclear. Trimming removed 3 bases at V and 1 base at J, with 7 bases between. The CDR3 loop spans 14 amino acids. From germline, CDR1 is MGHRA and CDR2 YSYEKL. CDR3 in amino acids: CASSQLGSGNTIYF. The CDR3 coding sequence is TGCGCCAGCAGCCAGTTAGGTTCTGGAAACACCATATATTTT.

This clone was counted a single time. The chain is built from TRBV28 and TRBJ1-1, with D possibly TRBD1 on 5 matching bases. Germline loops: CDR1 MDHEN, CDR2 SYDVKM. The CDR3 covers 14 residues. V gave up 5 bases and J gave up 5 bases, with 15 bases separating them. CDR3 in amino acids: CASSEAGSWTEAFF. The CDR3 nucleotides are TGTGCCAGCAGTGAGGCAGGGAGTTGGACTGAAGCTTTCTTT.

The rearrangement links TRBV7-9 to TRBJ2-7, with D possibly being TRBD1 (5 bases). Trimming removed 4 bases from V and 2 bases from J, with 9 bases in between. There are 13 residues in the CDR3. Germline loops: CDR1 SEHNR, CDR2 FQNEAQ (reference sequence). CDR3 DNA sequence: TGTGCCAGCAGCTCCAGGGCCCCCTACGAGCAGTACTTC. Translation: CASSSRAPYEQYF.

This chain connects TRBV15 to TRBJ2-2; tentative D call: TRBD1 (5 bases). This CDR3 contains 15 residues. Germline CDR1 LNHNV, CDR2 YYDKDF (reference sequence). V lost 0 bases and J 6 bases, leaving 11 bases between the germline ends. The CDR3 nucleotides read TGTGCCACCAGCAGAGATCTCGACAGCCCCGGGGAGCTGTTTTTT. Translating it yields CATSRDLDSPGELFF.

The chain joins TRBV7-9 to TRBJ2-3; D remains ambiguous. V was shortened by 3 bases and J by 2 bases, with 15 bases between the two germline ends. Germline CDR1 reads SEHNR; CDR2 reads FQNEAQ (reference sequence). CDR3 size: 16 residues. CDR3 in DNA: TGTGCCAGCAGCTTTTTAGGCCGAGCACTCACAGATACGCAGTATTTT. Translation gives CASSFLGRALTDTQYF.

This chain connects TRBV7-2 to TRBJ1-4; 9 bases match TRBD1. The CDR3 contains 13 residues. The germline gives CDR1 SGHTA, CDR2 FQGNSA. With V trimmed by 6 bases and J by 8 bases, 4 bases remained unmatched. CDR3: CASRRTGEEKLFF. DNA of the CDR3: TGTGCCAGCAGACGGACAGGGGAGGAAAAACTGTTTTTT.

The CDR3 sequence is CASSRGQGVMTQYF. The DNA for the CDR3 is TGTGCCAGCTCACGTGGACAGGGGGTGATGACCCAGTACTTC. This rearrangement joins TRBV18 to TRBJ2-5; TRBD1 aligns across 10 bases. The CDR3 has 14 residues. With V trimmed by 4 bases and J by 7 bases, 6 bases remained unmatched. The germline V gene has CDR1 KGHSH and CDR2 LQKENI.

The genes are TRBV10-2 and TRBJ2-1, with 11 nucleotides matching TRBD2. With 2 bases clipped from V and 8 bases from J, the junction kept 8 bases outside the gene matches. This CDR3 is built from 16 residues. Germline V gene data show CDR1 as WSHSY and CDR2 as SAAADI. The CDR3 protein is CASSEVIAGGPYEQFF. The CDR3 region has the DNA TGCGCCAGCAGTGAGGTGATAGCGGGGGGGCCGTATGAGCAGTTCTTC.

The gene calls are TRBV4-1 and TRBJ2-7, with D hard to call. V was pared by 1 base and J by 5 bases, with 9 bases between. The germline CDR1 and CDR2 sequences are MGHRA and YSYEKL. This CDR3 is 13 amino acids long. DNA of the CDR3: TGCGCCAGCAGCCAAGTTGTAAGGGACGAGCAGTACTTC. Protein sequence: CASSQVVRDEQYF.

This chain joins TRBV6-1 and TRBJ2-7; 7 bases match TRBD1. Losses at the gene ends were 10 bases for V and 3 bases for J; bases not matched to a gene: 12. Germline CDR1 reads MNHNS; CDR2 reads SASEGT. This CDR3 has 14 residues. Here the CDR3 DNA reads TGTGCCACCCTCCTGACAGGGTCCGGCTACGAGCAGTACTTC. This codes for CATLLTGSGYEQYF.

This clone came up a few times. The V call is TRBV9, the J call TRBJ1-1; perhaps TRBD1 as D (5 bases). In germline, CDR1 is SGDLS, CDR2 YYNGEE. This CDR3 comprises 17 residues. The V end lost 5 bases, the J end lost 0 bases, and 20 bases lay between the germline ends. The CDR3 here is CASSGGSNRPVNTEAFF. The DNA for the CDR3 is TGTGCCAGCAGTGGGGGTTCGAACAGGCCTGTGAACACTGAAGCTTTCTTT.

The V and J genes are TRBV7-2 and TRBJ2-7, with D possibly matching TRBD1 (5 bases). Germline loops: CDR1 SGHTA, CDR2 FQGNSA. V lost 5 bases and J 4 bases, leaving 9 bases between the germline ends. The length of the CDR3 is 12 residues. CDR3 sequence (DNA): TGTGCCAGCAGCGCGGACACTTACGAGCAGTACTTC. Translation: CASSADTYEQYF.

V is TRBV5-4 and J is TRBJ2-7; a weak D match, TRBD1 (5 bases). CDR3 length: 12 residues. Germline CDR1 reads SGHNT; CDR2 reads YYREEE (reference sequence). Trimming cost V 4 bases and J 3 bases, with 8 bases left between them. DNA of the CDR3: TGTGCCAGCAGCCTGACAGACTACGAGCAGTACTTC. This translates into CASSLTDYEQYF.

This clone was picked up a small number of times. The chain uses TRBV5-1 and TRBJ2-5; 7 nucleotides match TRBD2. The CDR3 has 13 amino acids. V dropped 7 bases and J dropped 5; count of bases not matched to a gene: 8. CDR1 SGHRS and CDR2 YFSETQ come from the germline V gene. The CDR3 sequence: CASFRGGDETQYF. CDR3 DNA sequence: TGCGCCAGCTTCCGGGGAGGGGATGAGACCCAGTACTTC.